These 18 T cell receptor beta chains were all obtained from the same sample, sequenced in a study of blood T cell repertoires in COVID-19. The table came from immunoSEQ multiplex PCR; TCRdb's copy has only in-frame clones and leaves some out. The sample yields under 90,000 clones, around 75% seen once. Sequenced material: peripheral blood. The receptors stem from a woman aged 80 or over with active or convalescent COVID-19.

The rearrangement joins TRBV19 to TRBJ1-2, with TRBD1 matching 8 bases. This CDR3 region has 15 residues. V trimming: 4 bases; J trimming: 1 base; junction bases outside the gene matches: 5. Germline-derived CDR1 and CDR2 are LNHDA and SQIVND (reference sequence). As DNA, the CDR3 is TGTGCCAGTAGTAGCCGGGACAGGCTTAACTATGGCTACACCTTC. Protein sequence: CASSSRDRLNYGYTF.

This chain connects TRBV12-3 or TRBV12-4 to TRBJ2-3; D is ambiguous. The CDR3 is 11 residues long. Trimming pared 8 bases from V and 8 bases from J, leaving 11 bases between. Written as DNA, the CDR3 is TGTGCCAGCTTATCTTCCCTTACGCAGTATTTT. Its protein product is CASLSSLTQYF.

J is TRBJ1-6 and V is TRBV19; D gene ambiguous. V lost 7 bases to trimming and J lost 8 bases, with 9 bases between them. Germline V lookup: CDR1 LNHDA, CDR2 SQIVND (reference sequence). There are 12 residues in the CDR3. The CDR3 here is CASNFLDSPLHF. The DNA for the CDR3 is TGTGCCAGTAACTTCCTAGATTCACCCCTCCACTTT.

CDR3 DNA sequence: TGTGCCAGCTCTGCTCGAGGGCAGGAGACCCAGTACTTC. Encoded protein: CASSARGQETQYF. The chain couples TRBV6-5 to TRBJ2-5; tentative D call: TRBD2 (5 bases). The CDR3 contains 13 residues. V lost 8 bases to trimming and J lost 5 bases, with 15 bases between them. Germline V gene lookup returns CDR1 MNHEY and CDR2 SVGAGI.

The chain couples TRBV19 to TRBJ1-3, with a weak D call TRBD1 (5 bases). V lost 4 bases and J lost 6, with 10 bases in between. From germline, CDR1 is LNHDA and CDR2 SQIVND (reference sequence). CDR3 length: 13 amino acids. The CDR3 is CASSTRDPNTIYF. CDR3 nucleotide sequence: TGTGCCAGTAGTACGCGGGACCCAAACACCATATATTTT.

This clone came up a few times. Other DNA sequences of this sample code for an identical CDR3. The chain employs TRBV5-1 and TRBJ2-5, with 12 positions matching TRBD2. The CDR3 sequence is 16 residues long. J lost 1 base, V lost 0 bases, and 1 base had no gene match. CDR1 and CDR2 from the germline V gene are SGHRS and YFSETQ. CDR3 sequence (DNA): TGCGCCAGCAGCTTGGCACTAGCGGGGGGCCAAGAGACCCAGTACTTC. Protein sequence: CASSLALAGGQETQYF.

DNA for the CDR3: TGTGCCAGTAGTGCCGGGGGACGGTGGAGCTCCTACGAGCAGTACTTC. Translating gives CASSAGGRWSSYEQYF. The chain recombines TRBV19 with TRBJ2-7; weak D call: TRBD2 (6 bases). From germline, CDR1 is LNHDA and CDR2 SQIVND (reference sequence). There are 16 residues in the CDR3. V gave up 5 bases and J gave up 0 bases, with 17 bases separating them.

CDR3 sequence (DNA): TGTGCCTGGGCCCGCAGCTATGGCTACACCTTC. Translating gives CAWARSYGYTF. The chain is built from TRBV30 and TRBJ1-2; D call uncertain. This CDR3 is 11 amino acids long. CDR1 and CDR2 (germline): GTSNPN, SVGIG (reference sequence). The V and J ends lost 5 bases and 4 bases respectively, with 8 bases between them.

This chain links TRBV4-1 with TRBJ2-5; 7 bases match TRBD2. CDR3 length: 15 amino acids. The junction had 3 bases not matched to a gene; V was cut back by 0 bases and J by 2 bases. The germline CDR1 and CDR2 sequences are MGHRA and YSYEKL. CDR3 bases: TGCGCCAGCAGCCAAGATCGGACTAGTCAAGAGACCCAGTACTTC. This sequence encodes CASSQDRTSQETQYF.

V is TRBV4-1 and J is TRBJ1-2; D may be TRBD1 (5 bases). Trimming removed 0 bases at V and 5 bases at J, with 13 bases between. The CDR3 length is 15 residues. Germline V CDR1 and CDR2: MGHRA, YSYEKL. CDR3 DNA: TGCGCCAGCAGCCAAGATCTGCGGAGGGGATATGGCTACACCTTC. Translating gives CASSQDLRRGYGYTF.

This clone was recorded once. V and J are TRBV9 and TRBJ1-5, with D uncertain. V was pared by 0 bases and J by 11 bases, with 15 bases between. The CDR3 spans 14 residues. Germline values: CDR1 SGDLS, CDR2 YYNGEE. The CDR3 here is CASSVDSGSSAQHF. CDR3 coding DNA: TGTGCCAGCAGCGTAGACTCCGGTTCCAGCGCCCAGCATTTT.

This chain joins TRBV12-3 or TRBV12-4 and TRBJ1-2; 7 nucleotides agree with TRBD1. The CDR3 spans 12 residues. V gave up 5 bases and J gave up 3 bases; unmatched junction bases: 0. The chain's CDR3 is CASSQGDYGYTF. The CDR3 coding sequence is TGTGCCAGCAGTCAGGGGGACTATGGCTACACCTTC.

This CDR3 reads CASSPPGSGVGSYEQYF. The CDR3, as DNA: TGTGCCAGCAGCCCACCCGGGTCGGGGGTGGGCTCCTACGAGCAGTACTTC. The chain recombines TRBV7-9 with TRBJ2-7, with D possibly being TRBD2 (6 bases). V dropped 5 bases and J dropped 0 bases, with 20 bases sitting between them. This CDR3 spans 17 amino acids. Germline V gene lookup returns CDR1 SEHNR and CDR2 FQNEAQ (reference sequence).

CDR3 in amino acids: CASSLDRGQGQPQHF. The CDR3 coding sequence is TGTGCCAGCAGCTTAGACAGGGGGCAAGGGCAGCCCCAGCATTTT. V gene TRBV7-2 combines with J gene TRBJ1-5, with 9 bases aligning to TRBD1. J lost 7 bases, V lost 1 base, and 5 bases had no gene match. This CDR3 comprises 15 residues. Germline V gene lookup returns CDR1 SGHTA and CDR2 FQGNSA.

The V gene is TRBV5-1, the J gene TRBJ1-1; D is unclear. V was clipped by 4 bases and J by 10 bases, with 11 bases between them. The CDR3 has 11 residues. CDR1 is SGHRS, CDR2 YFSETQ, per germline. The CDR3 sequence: CASSPGEGAFF. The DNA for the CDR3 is TGCGCCAGCAGCCCTGGAGAGGGAGCTTTCTTT. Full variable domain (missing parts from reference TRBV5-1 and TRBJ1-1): KAGVTQTPRYLIKTRGQQVTLSCSPISGHRSVSWYQQTPGQGLQFLFEYFSETQRNKGNFPGRFSGRQFSNSRSEMNVSTLELGDSALYLCASSPGEGAFFGQGTRLTVV.

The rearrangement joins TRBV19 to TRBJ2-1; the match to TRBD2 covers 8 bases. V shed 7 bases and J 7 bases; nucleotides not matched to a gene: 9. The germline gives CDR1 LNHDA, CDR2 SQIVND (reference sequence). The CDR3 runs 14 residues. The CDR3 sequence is CASNVGGVPNEQFF. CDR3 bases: TGTGCCAGTAACGTCGGGGGGGTTCCAAATGAGCAGTTCTTC.

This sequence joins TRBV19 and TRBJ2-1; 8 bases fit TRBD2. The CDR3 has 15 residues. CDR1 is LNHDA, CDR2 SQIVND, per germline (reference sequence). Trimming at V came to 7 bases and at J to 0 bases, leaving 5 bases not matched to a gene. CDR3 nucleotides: TGTGCCAGTATGGATAGCGGGATCTCCTACAATGAGCAGTTCTTC. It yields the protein CASMDSGISYNEQFF.

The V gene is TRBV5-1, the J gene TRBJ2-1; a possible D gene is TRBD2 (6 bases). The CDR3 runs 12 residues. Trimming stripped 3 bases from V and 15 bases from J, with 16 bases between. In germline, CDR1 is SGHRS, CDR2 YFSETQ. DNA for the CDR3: TGCGCCAGCAGCTCCCCGGGAGTTTTTATGTTCTTC. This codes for CASSSPGVFMFF. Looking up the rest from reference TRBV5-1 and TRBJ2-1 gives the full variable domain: KAGVTQTPRYLIKTRGQQVTLSCSPISGHRSVSWYQQTPGQGLQFLFEYFSETQRNKGNFPGRFSGRQFSNSRSEMNVSTLELGDSALYLCASSSPGVFMFFGPGTRLTVL.